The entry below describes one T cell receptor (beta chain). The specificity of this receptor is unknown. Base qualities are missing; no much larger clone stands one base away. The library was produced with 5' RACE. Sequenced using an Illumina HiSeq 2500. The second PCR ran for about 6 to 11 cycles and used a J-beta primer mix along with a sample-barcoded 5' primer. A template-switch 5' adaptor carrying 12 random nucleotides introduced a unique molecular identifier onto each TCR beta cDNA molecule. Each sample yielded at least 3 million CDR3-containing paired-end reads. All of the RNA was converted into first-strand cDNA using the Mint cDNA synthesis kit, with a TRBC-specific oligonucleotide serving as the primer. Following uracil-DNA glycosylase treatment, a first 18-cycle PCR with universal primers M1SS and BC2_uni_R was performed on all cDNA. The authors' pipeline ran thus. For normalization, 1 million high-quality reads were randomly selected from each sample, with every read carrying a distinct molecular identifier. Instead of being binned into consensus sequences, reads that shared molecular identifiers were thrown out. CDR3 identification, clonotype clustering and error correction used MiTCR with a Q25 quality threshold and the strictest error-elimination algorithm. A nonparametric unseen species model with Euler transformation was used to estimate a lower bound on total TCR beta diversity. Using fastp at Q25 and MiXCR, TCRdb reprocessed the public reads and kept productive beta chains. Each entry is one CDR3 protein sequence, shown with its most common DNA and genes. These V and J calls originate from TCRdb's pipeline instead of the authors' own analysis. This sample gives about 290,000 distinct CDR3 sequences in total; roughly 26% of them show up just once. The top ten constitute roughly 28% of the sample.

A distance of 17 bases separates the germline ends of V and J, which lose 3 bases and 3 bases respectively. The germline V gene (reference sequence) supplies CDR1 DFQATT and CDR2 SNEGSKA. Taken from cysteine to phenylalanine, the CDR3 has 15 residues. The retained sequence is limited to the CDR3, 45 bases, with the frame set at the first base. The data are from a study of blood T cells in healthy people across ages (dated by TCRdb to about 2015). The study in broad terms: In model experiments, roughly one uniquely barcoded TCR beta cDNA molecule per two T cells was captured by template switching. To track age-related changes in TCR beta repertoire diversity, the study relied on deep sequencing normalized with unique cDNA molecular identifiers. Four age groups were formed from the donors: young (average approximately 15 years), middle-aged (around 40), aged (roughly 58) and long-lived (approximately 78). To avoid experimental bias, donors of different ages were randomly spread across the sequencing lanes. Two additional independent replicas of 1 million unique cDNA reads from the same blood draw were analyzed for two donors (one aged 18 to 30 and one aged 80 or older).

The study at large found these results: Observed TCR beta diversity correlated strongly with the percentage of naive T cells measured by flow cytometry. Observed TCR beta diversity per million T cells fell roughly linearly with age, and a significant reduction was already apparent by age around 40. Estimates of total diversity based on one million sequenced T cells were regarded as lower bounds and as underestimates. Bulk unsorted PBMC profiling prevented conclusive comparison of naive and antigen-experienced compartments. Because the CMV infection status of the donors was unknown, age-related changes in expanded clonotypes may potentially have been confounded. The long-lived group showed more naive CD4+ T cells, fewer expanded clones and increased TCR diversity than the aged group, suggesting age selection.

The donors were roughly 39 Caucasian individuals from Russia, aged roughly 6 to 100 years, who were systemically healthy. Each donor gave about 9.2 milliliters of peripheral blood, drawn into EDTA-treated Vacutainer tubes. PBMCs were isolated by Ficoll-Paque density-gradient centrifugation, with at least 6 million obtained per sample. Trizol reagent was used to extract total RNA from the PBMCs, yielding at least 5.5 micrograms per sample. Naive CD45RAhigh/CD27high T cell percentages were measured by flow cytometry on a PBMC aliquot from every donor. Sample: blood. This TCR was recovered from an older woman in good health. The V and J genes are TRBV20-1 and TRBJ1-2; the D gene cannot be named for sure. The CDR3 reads CSARDLSLSYYGYTF. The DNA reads TGCAGTGCTAGGGACCTTTCCCTTTCCTACTATGGCTACACCTTC.